The 30 T cell receptor beta chains given below trace back to one sample, sequenced in a study of Ad26.COV2.S vaccination and SARS-CoV-2 variants. Treatment of the sample: roughly 18 received Ad26.COV2.S at low or high dose, single or two shots; several received placebo; per-sample allocation not given. The samples date from day 63 after the first vaccine or placebo injection. The repertoire was sequenced with immunoSEQ multiplex PCR; TCRdb's copy has only in-frame clones and lacks some. This table has about 350,000 clones, 85% appearing once. Sequenced here: peripheral blood, sampled in a trial of Ad26.COV2.S vaccine versus placebo. These receptors were collected from a person between 18 and 60 years old who received the Ad26.COV2.S COVID-19 vaccine or a placebo.

This chain uses TRBV10-2 with TRBJ2-5; 7 positions match TRBD1. This CDR3 contains 14 residues. Germline values: CDR1 WSHSY, CDR2 SAAADI. The V gene end was trimmed by 4 bases and the J gene end by 5 bases; junction bases not matched to a gene: 7. DNA of the CDR3: TGCGCCAGCAGTGCACAGGGGATGGGGGAGACCCAGTACTTC. The encoded protein is CASSAQGMGETQYF.

The chain employs TRBV5-4 and TRBJ2-7; 16 bases match TRBD2. CDR1 SGHNT and CDR2 YYREEE come from the germline V gene (reference sequence). This CDR3 has 16 residues. Losses at the gene ends were 0 bases for V and 6 bases for J; bases not matched to a gene: 3. The chain's CDR3 is CASSLVGTSGRVEQYF. CDR3 bases: TGTGCCAGCAGCTTGGTCGGGACTAGCGGGAGGGTCGAGCAGTACTTC.

The chain employs TRBV6-1 and TRBJ2-1; 11 bases are shared with TRBD2. V gave up 4 bases and J gave up 3 bases; unmatched junction bases: 8. This CDR3 spans 17 amino acids. The germline V gene has CDR1 MNHNS and CDR2 SASEGT. CDR3 loop: CASSGGTLAGVYNEQFF. In DNA, the CDR3 is TGTGCCAGCAGTGGAGGAACACTAGCGGGGGTCTACAATGAGCAGTTCTTC.

This chain joins TRBV11-3 and TRBJ2-1; D is perhaps TRBD1 (5 bases). The CDR3 totals 11 residues. The germline V and J ends were trimmed by 6 bases and 8 bases, with 8 bases remaining between them. Germline CDR1 is SGHNT and CDR2 is YENEEA. In DNA, the CDR3 is TGTGCCAGCAGTCAGGGCGATGAGCAGTTCTTC. Translating gives CASSQGDEQFF.

This chain connects TRBV7-7 to TRBJ2-3; no clear D. Trimming removed 5 bases at V and 2 bases at J, with 17 bases between. Germline lookup yields CDR1 SSHAT and CDR2 FNYEAQ (reference sequence). This CDR3 region has 16 residues. CDR3 in amino acids: CASSPGPLLTTDTQYF. For the CDR3, the DNA is TGTGCCAGCAGCCCCGGACCGCTCCTTACCACAGATACGCAGTATTTT.

This clone appeared once. The CDR3 DNA reads as TGTGCCAGCACCAACAGGGTGGCTGCCAATGAGCAGTTCTTC. Encoded protein: CASTNRVAANEQFF. The chain uses TRBV6-6 and TRBJ2-1, with a weak D call TRBD1 (6 bases). Germline CDR1 is MNHNY and CDR2 is SVGAGI (reference sequence). V was cut by 7 bases and J by 6 bases, with 16 bases left in between. The length of the CDR3 is 14 residues.

In its sample, this clone was seen once. The rearrangement links TRBV5-6 to TRBJ1-5, with D tentatively TRBD1 (5 bases). This CDR3 contains 14 residues. Germline V CDR1 and CDR2: SGHDT, YYEEEE. V was cut by 2 bases and J by 2 bases, with 8 bases left in between. CDR3 sequence: CASSFGRGNQPQHF. For the CDR3, the DNA is TGTGCCAGCAGCTTCGGCAGGGGCAATCAGCCCCAGCATTTT.

The sample holds a few counts of this clone. The chain recombines TRBV5-6 with TRBJ1-2; D is undetermined. In germline, CDR1 is SGHDT, CDR2 YYEEEE. The length of the CDR3 is 12 residues. The ends were cut back, 4 bases at V and 1 base at J, with 5 bases in the middle. In DNA form, the CDR3 reads TGTGCCAGCAGCACGGGTAACTATGGCTACACCTTC. Its translation: CASSTGNYGYTF. Looking up the rest from reference TRBV5-6 and TRBJ1-2 gives the full variable domain: DAGVTQSPTHLIKTRGQQVTLRCSPKSGHDTVSWYQQALGQGPQFIFQYYEEEERQRGNFPDRFSGHQFPNYSSELNVNALLLGDSALYLCASSTGNYGYTFGSGTRLTVV.

This sequence joins TRBV24-1 and TRBJ2-1; a possible D gene is TRBD2 (6 bases). Germline assignment: CDR1 KGHDR and CDR2 SFDVKD. V gave up 4 bases and J gave up 8 bases, with 14 bases separating them. This CDR3 is built from 14 residues. The CDR3 is CATSEAITGDEQFF. Here the CDR3 DNA reads TGTGCCACCAGTGAAGCAATTACGGGGGATGAGCAGTTCTTC.

This rearrangement joins TRBV18 to TRBJ1-2; D may be TRBD1 (5 bases). From germline, CDR1 is KGHSH and CDR2 LQKENI. There are 12 residues in the CDR3. Trimming took 3 bases from V and 4 from J, leaving 6 bases between them. CDR3 in amino acids: CASSPTVYGYTF. DNA for the CDR3: TGTGCCAGCTCACCGACAGTCTATGGCTACACCTTC.

This clone was seen a few times. The chain employs TRBV7-9 and TRBJ2-5, with D uncertain. This CDR3 has 11 residues. Germline V gene sequence: CDR1 SEHNR, CDR2 FQNEAQ (reference sequence). V lost 5 bases, J lost 1 base, and 2 bases lay in between. Written as DNA, the CDR3 is TGTGCCAGCAGCATCCAAGAGACCCAGTACTTC. Translated: CASSIQETQYF. Supplemented by reference TRBV7-9 and TRBJ2-5, the full variable domain reads DTGVSQNPRHKITKRGQNVTFRCDPISEHNRLYWYRQTLGQGPEFLTYFQNEAQLEKSRLLSDRFSAERPKGSFSTLEIQRTEQGDSAMYLCASSIQETQYFGPGTRLLVL.

A few counts support this clone. V usage is TRBV30 and J usage is TRBJ2-1; D is possibly TRBD2 (6 bases). V lost 3 bases, J lost 2 bases, and 11 bases lay in between. This CDR3 region has 14 residues. From germline, CDR1 is GTSNPN and CDR2 SVGIG (reference sequence). In DNA form, the CDR3 reads TGTGCCTGGAGGGGACTTGGAGCCTACAATGAGCAGTTCTTC. Translating gives CAWRGLGAYNEQFF.

V gene TRBV3-1 (or the pseudogene TRBV3-2) combines with J gene TRBJ2-5; D may be TRBD2 (5 bases). Germline CDR1 is LGHDT and CDR2 is YNNKEL (reference sequence). V lost 4 bases and J lost 11, with 14 bases in between. The CDR3 totals 12 residues. The CDR3 coding sequence is TGTGCCAGCAGCCCCGGGGAGCGACGACAGTACTTC. As protein: CASSPGERRQYF.

The chain is built from TRBV7-2 and TRBJ2-3; the match to TRBD2 covers 12 bases. V shed 5 bases and J 3 bases; nucleotides not matched to a gene: 9. This CDR3 has 17 residues. The V gene's germline CDR1 is SGHTA and CDR2 FQGNSA. CDR3 loop: CASSPRLAGEGTDTQYF. The CDR3 nucleotides read TGTGCCAGCAGCCCACGACTAGCGGGAGAGGGGACAGATACGCAGTATTTT.

This clone appeared once. In the same sample, other DNA sequences code for this CDR3. The gene calls are TRBV5-1 and TRBJ2-7; tentative D call: TRBD1 (6 bases). The V gene's germline CDR1 is SGHRS and CDR2 YFSETQ. Trimming took 0 bases from V and 6 from J, leaving 10 bases between them. The CDR3 covers 13 residues. DNA for the CDR3: TGCGCCAGCAGCTTGGGTTCAGGGGCCGAGCAGTACTTC. Its protein is CASSLGSGAEQYF.

This clone was counted once. V and J are TRBV2 and TRBJ1-1, with a possible D match to TRBD1 (5 bases). CDR1 and CDR2 from the germline V gene are SNHLY and FYNNEI. V was trimmed by 1 base and J by 4 bases, leaving 13 bases between them. The CDR3 spans 15 residues. The CDR3 loop is CASSEGGGWSTEAFF. In nucleotides, the CDR3 is TGTGCCAGCAGTGAAGGGGGCGGCTGGAGCACTGAAGCTTTCTTT.

The J gene is TRBJ1-6, the V gene TRBV27, with no clear D. V was pared by 4 bases and J by 7 bases, with 5 bases between. The CDR3 is made up of 12 amino acids. Germline CDR1 and CDR2: MNHEY and SMNVEV (reference sequence). The CDR3: CASSSRNSPLHF. Here the CDR3 DNA reads TGTGCCAGCAGTTCCAGGAATTCACCCCTCCACTTT.

The rearrangement joins TRBV5-4 to TRBJ2-5; D uncertain. Per the germline V gene, CDR1 is SGHNT and CDR2 is YYREEE (reference sequence). V gave up 0 bases and J gave up 7 bases, with 19 bases separating them. The CDR3 spans 16 residues. This CDR3 is CASSLAATPNGGTQYF. The CDR3 bases are TGTGCCAGCAGCTTGGCCGCCACTCCGAATGGTGGGACCCAGTACTTC. The whole variable domain, remainder taken from reference TRBV5-4 and TRBJ2-5, is ETGVTQSPTHLIKTRGQQVTLRCSSQSGHNTVSWYQQALGQGPQFIFQYYREEENGRGNFPPRFSGLQFPNYSSELNVNALELDDSALYLCASSLAATPNGGTQYFGPGTRLLVL.

In this sample, this clone turned up once. This rearrangement joins TRBV2 to TRBJ2-4; D tentatively fits TRBD1 or TRBD2 (5 bases each). The length of the CDR3 is 13 residues. Trimming left V 6 bases short and J 6 bases short, with 12 bases between. Per germline, CDR1 SNHLY and CDR2 FYNNEI. Written as DNA, the CDR3 is TGTGCCAGCAGCCCCAGGGACCTAAACATTCAGTACTTC. This encodes CASSPRDLNIQYF.

The rearrangement uses TRBV2 and TRBJ2-5; the match to TRBD1 covers 7 bases. Germline CDR1 SNHLY, CDR2 FYNNEI. V lost 5 bases, J lost 6 bases, and 15 bases stayed unmatched. The CDR3 sequence is 16 residues long. CDR3 sequence reads: CASSPLATGASQTQYF. The CDR3, as DNA: TGTGCCAGCAGTCCTCTAGCTACAGGGGCGAGTCAGACCCAGTACTTC.

The J gene is TRBJ1-1, the V gene TRBV5-4; possibly TRBD1 for D (6 bases). Germline V gene sequence: CDR1 SGHNT, CDR2 YYREEE (reference sequence). Trimming left V 4 bases short and J 4 bases short, with 17 bases between. There are 15 residues in the CDR3. The CDR3 region is CASSPQTGRGTEAFF. The CDR3 DNA is TGTGCCAGCAGCCCCCAAACAGGGCGAGGCACTGAAGCTTTCTTT.

This chain joins TRBV9 and TRBJ2-7; D is ambiguous. Trimming left V 0 bases short and J 2 bases short, with 15 bases between. From germline, CDR1 is SGDLS and CDR2 YYNGEE. The CDR3 runs 16 residues. As DNA, the CDR3 is TGTGCCAGCAGCGTAGGTACAGAGTTAGACCCCTACGAGCAGTACTTC. This sequence encodes CASSVGTELDPYEQYF.

The rearrangement joins TRBV4-1 to TRBJ2-7; 13 nucleotides match TRBD2. There are 17 residues in the CDR3. CDR1 and CDR2 from the germline V gene are MGHRA and YSYEKL. J gave up 3 bases and V 3 bases, and 8 bases lay outside the gene matches. CDR3 amino acids: CASSHDTSGRGHYEQYF. In DNA, the CDR3 is TGCGCCAGCAGCCACGATACTAGCGGGAGGGGCCACTACGAGCAGTACTTC.

This chain links TRBV5-1 with TRBJ2-2, with D perhaps TRBD2 (5 bases). V dropped 0 bases and J dropped 4 bases, with 10 bases sitting between them. This CDR3 region has 15 residues. Germline V CDR1 and CDR2: SGHRS, YFSETQ. CDR3 nucleotides: TGCGCCAGCAGCTTGGAGTCACGGGGCACCGGGGAGCTGTTTTTT. This codes for CASSLESRGTGELFF.

The genes are TRBV7-2 and TRBJ2-3; either TRBD1 or TRBD2 may fit D (6 bases each). The V end was cut by 6 bases, the J end by 1 base, with 20 bases between. CDR3 length: 17 residues. CDR1 SGHTA and CDR2 FQGNSA come from the germline V gene. Written as DNA, the CDR3 is TGTGCCAGCAGACACACCATCCGGGGGCCGGGCACAGATACGCAGTATTTT. Amino acid sequence: CASRHTIRGPGTDTQYF.

A note on this clone: Other DNA sequences within the sample encode an identical CDR3. V and J are TRBV7-9 and TRBJ2-7; maybe TRBD1 (6 bases). The CDR3 spans 14 residues. Germline V gene sequence: CDR1 SEHNR, CDR2 FQNEAQ (reference sequence). V lost 3 bases and J lost 2, with 11 bases in between. The DNA for the CDR3 is TGTGCCAGCAGCTTCGGGCAGGGGCCCTACGAGCAGTACTTC. Translating gives CASSFGQGPYEQYF.

The rearrangement joins TRBV12-3 or TRBV12-4 to TRBJ1-2; weak D call: TRBD1 (5 bases). The CDR3 sequence is 13 residues long. V was shortened by 6 bases and J by 6 bases, with 14 bases between the two germline ends. The CDR3 nucleotides are TGTGCCAGCAGCCGGAGGGACGGCAATGGCTACACCTTC. Translated: CASSRRDGNGYTF.

The chain carries TRBV2 and TRBJ1-6, with 7 bases that match TRBD1. The trim removed 5 bases at V and 10 bases at J, leaving 5 bases unmatched. CDR1 is SNHLY, CDR2 FYNNEI, per germline. The CDR3 totals 13 residues. The CDR3 DNA sequence: TGTGCCAGCAGTTCGACAGGGAGCTCACCCCTCCACTTT. Its protein product is CASSSTGSSPLHF.

V gene TRBV10-3 combines with J gene TRBJ1-1, with 11 bases matching TRBD1. Germline trimming cut 0 bases from V and 6 bases from J; bases unmatched to any gene: 6. There are 16 residues in the CDR3. CDR1 is ENHRY and CDR2 is SYGVKD in the germline V gene. CDR3 sequence (DNA): TGTGCCATCAGTGAGTCGATTGGACAGGGGGCTTCTGAAGCTTTCTTT. This codes for CAISESIGQGASEAFF.

J is TRBJ2-7 and V is TRBV5-4; no clear D. This CDR3 comprises 13 residues. Trimming removed 2 bases from V and 3 bases from J, with 9 bases in between. Germline V gene lookup returns CDR1 SGHNT and CDR2 YYREEE (reference sequence). CDR3 region: CASSFASGYEQYF. CDR3 in DNA: TGTGCCAGCAGCTTTGCTTCGGGCTACGAGCAGTACTTC. Full variable domain (remainder filled in from reference TRBV5-4 and TRBJ2-7): ETGVTQSPTHLIKTRGQQVTLRCSSQSGHNTVSWYQQALGQGPQFIFQYYREEENGRGNFPPRFSGLQFPNYSSELNVNALELDDSALYLCASSFASGYEQYFGPGTRLTVT.